The 31 T cell receptor beta chains listed next were all sequenced from one sample in a study of identifying expanded T cells in peripheral blood. TCRdb's table, derived via immunoSEQ multiplex PCR, lists solely in-frame clones and lacks some. This table has approximately 110,000 clones, about 88% appearing once. Sequenced sample: blood. Receptors were obtained from a person aged 18 to 75 in good health.

The chain uses TRBV5-6 and TRBJ1-1, with D possibly being TRBD1 (5 bases). Trimming took off 4 bases at V and 4 bases at J, with 14 bases between the two ends. This CDR3 is 14 amino acids long. Germline values: CDR1 SGHDT, CDR2 YYEEEE. CDR3 residues: CASSRLYQGTEAFF. The CDR3 region has the DNA TGTGCCAGCAGCCGGCTATATCAGGGCACTGAAGCTTTCTTT.

The chain links TRBV9 to TRBJ2-1; 9 bases align to TRBD2. This CDR3 spans 16 amino acids. Trimming cost V 1 base and J 7 bases; bases outside gene matches: 9. Germline values: CDR1 SGDLS, CDR2 YYNGEE. The DNA of the CDR3 is TGTGCCAGCAGCGTAACATCACTAGCGGGCACAAATGAGCAGTTCTTC. Amino acid sequence: CASSVTSLAGTNEQFF.

This clone was counted a single time. The J gene is TRBJ2-2, the V gene TRBV7-9, with 9 positions matching TRBD1. Trimming took 1 base from V and 1 from J; bases not matched to a gene: 10. Germline V gene data show CDR1 as SEHNR and CDR2 as FQNEAQ (reference sequence). The CDR3 runs to 19 residues. Written as DNA, the CDR3 is TGTGCCAGCAGCTTAGGGCTCTTCCGGGACAGGGAGAACACCGGGGAGCTGTTTTTT. This sequence encodes CASSLGLFRDRENTGELFF.

A single count supports this clone. This chain joins TRBV7-2 and TRBJ2-7; 8 nucleotides match TRBD1. The ends lost 7 bases at V and 3 bases at J; junction bases unmatched: 11. The germline CDR1 and CDR2 sequences are SGHTA and FQGNSA. The CDR3 runs 15 residues. The CDR3 sequence is CASTPDRVPGYEQYF. In DNA form, the CDR3 reads TGTGCCAGCACCCCGGACAGGGTTCCTGGCTACGAGCAGTACTTC.

The chain has TRBV7-2 and TRBJ2-7; 7 bases map to TRBD2. The germline V gene encodes CDR1 SGHTA and CDR2 FQGNSA. Trimming at V came to 3 bases and at J to 8 bases, leaving 13 bases not matched to a gene. CDR3 length equals 15 residues. CDR3 nucleotide sequence: TGTGCCAGCAGCTTCGAGAGAGCGGGAAGATCCAAGCAGTACTTC. Translated, it gives CASSFERAGRSKQYF.

This clone came up once. The V call is TRBV19, the J call TRBJ2-3; the match to TRBD2 covers 9 bases. The V segment lost 4 bases and the J segment 2 bases; nucleotides outside the gene matches: 7. CDR1 is LNHDA and CDR2 is SQIVND in the germline V gene (reference sequence). This CDR3 region has 16 residues. CDR3 bases: TGTGCCAGTAGTAGCTCGACTAGCGGCTTCACAGATACGCAGTATTTT. Residues: CASSSSTSGFTDTQYF.

As for this clone: The sample has other DNA sequences that encode this CDR3 too. V gene TRBV30 combines with J gene TRBJ2-7; 8 bases fit TRBD2. Germline V lookup: CDR1 GTSNPN, CDR2 SVGIG (reference sequence). With 5 bases clipped from V and 5 bases from J, the junction kept 5 bases outside the gene matches. This CDR3 contains 12 residues. This CDR3 is CAWSPGGDEQYF. The CDR3, as DNA: TGTGCCTGGTCACCGGGGGGGGACGAGCAGTACTTC.

The rearrangement uses TRBV7-8 and TRBJ2-1; 9 nucleotides agree with TRBD2. The V segment lost 4 bases and the J segment 7 bases; nucleotides outside the gene matches: 2. The CDR3 covers 13 residues. Per germline, CDR1 SGHVS and CDR2 FQNEAQ. CDR3 region: CASSYLAGNEQFF. CDR3 sequence (DNA): TGTGCCAGCAGCTACCTAGCGGGGAATGAGCAGTTCTTC.

This clone was observed a handful of times. The V call is TRBV11-2, the J call TRBJ1-4, with D possibly TRBD1 on 5 matching bases. From germline, CDR1 is SGHAT and CDR2 FQNNGV. V was pared by 2 bases and J by 7 bases, with 14 bases between. The CDR3 loop spans 15 amino acids. CDR3 protein: CASSLNPGDVEKLFF. CDR3 nucleotide sequence: TGTGCCAGCAGCTTAAATCCTGGGGACGTTGAAAAACTGTTTTTT.

The V call is TRBV2, the J call TRBJ2-3; 7 bases line up with TRBD1. Germline lookup yields CDR1 SNHLY and CDR2 FYNNEI. CDR3 length equals 12 residues. Losses at the gene ends were 7 bases for V and 8 bases for J; bases not matched to a gene: 6. CDR3 in DNA: TGTGCCAGCACTAGGGGGCGGGCTACGCAGTATTTT. This sequence encodes CASTRGRATQYF.

This chain uses TRBV29-1 with TRBJ1-3, with D hard to call. CDR3 length: 12 amino acids. In germline, CDR1 is SQVTM, CDR2 ANQGSEA. V lost 3 bases to trimming and J lost 3 bases, with 6 bases between them. The CDR3 here is CSVDGGGNTIYF. DNA of the CDR3: TGCAGCGTTGACGGCGGTGGAAACACCATATATTTT.

This clone was seen a single time. The chain joins TRBV19 to TRBJ2-6; D unresolved. Trimming left V 0 bases short and J 0 bases short, with 3 bases between. Germline V gene sequence: CDR1 LNHDA, CDR2 SQIVND (reference sequence). The CDR3 has 15 residues. The CDR3 spells CASSIDSSGANVLTF. Here the CDR3 DNA reads TGTGCCAGTAGTATAGACAGCTCTGGGGCCAACGTCCTGACTTTC.

The rearrangement links TRBV7-8 to TRBJ2-2; D may be TRBD1 (5 bases). The CDR3 is 13 amino acids. V lost 5 bases and J lost 4, with 8 bases in between. The germline V gene encodes CDR1 SGHVS and CDR2 FQNEAQ. The CDR3 is CASSKTATGELFF. In DNA form, the CDR3 reads TGTGCCAGCAGCAAGACAGCCACCGGGGAGCTGTTTTTT.

CDR3 sequence: CATSRDPRDRDDIQYF. CDR3 coding DNA: TGTGCCACCAGCAGAGATCCTCGGGACAGGGATGACATTCAGTACTTC. The V call is TRBV15, the J call TRBJ2-4, with TRBD1 identical over 9 bases. This CDR3 has 16 amino acids. J lost 8 bases, V lost 0 bases, and 8 bases had no gene match. Looked up from germline, CDR1 is LNHNV and CDR2 is YYDKDF (reference sequence).

This chain joins TRBV5-1 and TRBJ2-5; tentative D call: TRBD2 (6 bases). The germline CDR1 and CDR2 sequences are SGHRS and YFSETQ. The CDR3 is made up of 15 amino acids. The V end lost 4 bases, the J end lost 5 bases, and 18 bases lay between the germline ends. The CDR3 DNA follows: TGCGCCAGCAGCGCCGGGGACTCACCGGCGGAGACCCAGTACTTC. Amino acids: CASSAGDSPAETQYF.

V gene TRBV5-4 combines with J gene TRBJ2-1; TRBD2 might be the D (6 bases). The CDR3 is made up of 15 amino acids. Germline V gives CDR1 SGHNT, CDR2 YYREEE (reference sequence). V was shortened by 4 bases and J by 1 base, with 12 bases between the two germline ends. Written as DNA, the CDR3 is TGTGCCAGCAGCACCGGCGGGGAATCCTACAATGAGCAGTTCTTC. Translation gives CASSTGGESYNEQFF.

The chain employs TRBV28 and TRBJ1-5; the match to TRBD1 covers 9 bases. This CDR3 spans 15 amino acids. V lost 7 bases and J lost 7; bases outside the gene matches: 11. Germline CDR1 and CDR2: MDHEN and SYDVKM. The CDR3 here is CASISGTGLFQPQHF. Here the CDR3 DNA reads TGTGCCAGCATATCCGGGACAGGGCTCTTCCAGCCCCAGCATTTT.

This clone was counted a single time. The genes are TRBV10-1 and TRBJ2-2; 7 bases map to TRBD1. Germline V gene data show CDR1 as WNHNN and CDR2 as SYGVQD (reference sequence). The junction had 6 bases not matched to a gene; V was cut back by 7 bases and J by 7 bases. CDR3 length: 13 residues. The CDR3 spells CASKGQRIGELFF. In DNA, the CDR3 is TGCGCCAGCAAGGGACAGAGGATCGGGGAGCTGTTTTTT.

The V and J genes are TRBV28 and TRBJ2-5, with D perhaps TRBD1 (6 bases). Trimming removed 5 bases from V and 6 bases from J, with 22 bases in between. In germline, CDR1 is MDHEN, CDR2 SYDVKM. There are 16 residues in the CDR3. This CDR3 is CASSPDRDTWVQTQYF. CDR3 DNA sequence: TGTGCCAGCAGTCCAGACCGGGACACTTGGGTGCAGACCCAGTACTTC.

The rearrangement uses TRBV27 and TRBJ1-5; D not certain. CDR3 length: 14 amino acids. The ends were cut back, 6 bases at V and 4 bases at J, with 13 bases in the middle. The V gene's germline CDR1 is MNHEY and CDR2 SMNVEV (reference sequence). The CDR3 loop is CASRPRGANQPQHF. The CDR3 nucleotides read TGTGCCAGCAGGCCCCGGGGTGCGAATCAGCCCCAGCATTTT.

In DNA form, the CDR3 reads TGTGCCAGCAGCAAAAGACAGGAGACTAACTATGGCTACACCTTC. It encodes CASSKRQETNYGYTF. The V and J genes are TRBV7-9 and TRBJ1-2, with D possibly TRBD1 on 6 matching bases. Trimming took off 5 bases at V and 0 bases at J, with 13 bases between the two ends. Germline V gene sequence: CDR1 SEHNR, CDR2 FQNEAQ (reference sequence). The CDR3 length is 15 residues.

This chain joins TRBV27 and TRBJ1-2; D is uncertain. The CDR3 length is 11 residues. V lost 6 bases and J lost 9, with 11 bases in between. Germline V gene data show CDR1 as MNHEY and CDR2 as SMNVEV (reference sequence). CDR3 loop: CASRNRESYTF. The DNA for the CDR3 is TGTGCCAGCAGGAATCGTGAAAGCTACACCTTC.

V and J are TRBV7-9 and TRBJ2-3; maybe TRBD2 (5 bases). Trimming took 5 bases from V and 5 from J, leaving 14 bases between them. This CDR3 contains 14 residues. Germline lookup yields CDR1 SEHNR and CDR2 FQNEAQ (reference sequence). The CDR3 region has the DNA TGTGCCAGCAGCCTTGACCAACGGGGAGATACGCAGTATTTT. Translated, it gives CASSLDQRGDTQYF.

The chain employs TRBV7-2 and TRBJ2-5; D not resolved. Germline CDR1 is SGHTA and CDR2 is FQGNSA. V lost 5 bases, J lost 4 bases, and 11 bases lay in between. The CDR3 length is 13 residues. The DNA of the CDR3 is TGTGCCAGCAGCGAGTCGGCTGCAGAGACCCAGTACTTC. The encoded protein is CASSESAAETQYF.

The V gene is TRBV5-5, the J gene TRBJ1-1; D uncertain. The CDR3 covers 14 residues. Trimming shortened V by 1 base and J by 4 bases, and 11 bases separated the two germline ends. From germline, CDR1 is SGHKS and CDR2 YYEKEE (reference sequence). The CDR3 DNA is TGTGCCAGCAGCTTGTTGATGGCGGGCACTGAAGCTTTCTTT. Translation: CASSLLMAGTEAFF.

The CDR3 DNA is TGTGCCAGCAGCCAAGAACTGTCGGTCGGGGAGCTGTTTTTT. Translating gives CASSQELSVGELFF. The gene calls are TRBV14 and TRBJ2-2; D uncertain. V shed 0 bases and J shed 7 bases, with 9 bases lying between them. In germline, CDR1 is SGHDN, CDR2 FVKESK. This CDR3 comprises 14 residues.

V is TRBV2 and J is TRBJ2-1; D is undetermined. Germline values: CDR1 SNHLY, CDR2 FYNNEI. The CDR3 sequence is 14 residues long. V lost 2 bases to trimming and J lost 5 bases, with 10 bases between them. The CDR3 DNA reads as TGTGCCAGCAGTGAATACCTCCGGGACAATGAGCAGTTCTTC. It specifies CASSEYLRDNEQFF.

The V gene is TRBV9, the J gene TRBJ2-1, with D tentatively TRBD1 (7 bases). This CDR3 contains 18 residues. The V end lost 1 base, the J end lost 2 bases, and 19 bases lay between the germline ends. Germline assignment: CDR1 SGDLS and CDR2 YYNGEE. The CDR3, as DNA: TGTGCCAGCAGCGTAAGGGGGGATGACAGGGCCACCTACAATGAGCAGTTCTTC. Translation gives CASSVRGDDRATYNEQFF.

This chain uses TRBV13 with TRBJ1-2, with 9 bases fitting TRBD1. The CDR3 covers 14 residues. Per the germline V gene, CDR1 is PRHDT and CDR2 is FYEKMQ (reference sequence). The V segment lost 7 bases and the J segment 7 bases; nucleotides outside the gene matches: 10. The CDR3 spells CASNIQGALGGYTF. The DNA for the CDR3 is TGTGCCAGCAACATACAGGGGGCTTTGGGTGGCTACACCTTC.

The genes are TRBV7-9 and TRBJ1-1; D remains unclear. Germline V CDR1 and CDR2: SEHNR, FQNEAQ (reference sequence). V was trimmed by 2 bases and J by 7 bases, leaving 8 bases between them. The CDR3 runs to 12 residues. The CDR3 DNA is TGTGCCAGCAGCTTACTCTCCGGTGAAGCTTTCTTT. It codes for CASSLLSGEAFF.

This chain uses TRBV5-1 with TRBJ2-3, with TRBD1 matching over 10 bases. The CDR3 runs 16 residues. The trim removed 6 bases at V and 7 bases at J, leaving 14 bases unmatched. CDR1 and CDR2 (germline): SGHRS, YFSETQ. CDR3 loop: CASKRETGGVWNTQYF. CDR3 nucleotides: TGCGCCAGCAAGCGGGAGACAGGGGGCGTTTGGAATACGCAGTATTTT.